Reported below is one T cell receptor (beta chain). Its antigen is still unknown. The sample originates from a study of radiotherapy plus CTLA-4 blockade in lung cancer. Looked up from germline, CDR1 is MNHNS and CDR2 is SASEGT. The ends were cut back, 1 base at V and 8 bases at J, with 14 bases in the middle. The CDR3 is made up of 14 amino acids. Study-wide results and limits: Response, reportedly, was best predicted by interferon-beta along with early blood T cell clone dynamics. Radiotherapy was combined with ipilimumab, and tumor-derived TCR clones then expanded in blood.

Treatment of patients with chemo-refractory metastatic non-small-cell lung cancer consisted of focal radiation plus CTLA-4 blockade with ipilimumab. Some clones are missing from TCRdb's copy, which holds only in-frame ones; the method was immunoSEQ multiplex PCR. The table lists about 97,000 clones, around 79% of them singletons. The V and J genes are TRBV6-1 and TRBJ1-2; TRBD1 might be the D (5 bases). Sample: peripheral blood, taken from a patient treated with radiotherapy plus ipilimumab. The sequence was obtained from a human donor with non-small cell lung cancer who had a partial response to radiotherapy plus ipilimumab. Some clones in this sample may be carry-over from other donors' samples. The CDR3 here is CASSEVGRAAGYTF. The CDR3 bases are TGTGCCAGCAGTGAAGTGGGCAGGGCGGCCGGCTACACCTTC.